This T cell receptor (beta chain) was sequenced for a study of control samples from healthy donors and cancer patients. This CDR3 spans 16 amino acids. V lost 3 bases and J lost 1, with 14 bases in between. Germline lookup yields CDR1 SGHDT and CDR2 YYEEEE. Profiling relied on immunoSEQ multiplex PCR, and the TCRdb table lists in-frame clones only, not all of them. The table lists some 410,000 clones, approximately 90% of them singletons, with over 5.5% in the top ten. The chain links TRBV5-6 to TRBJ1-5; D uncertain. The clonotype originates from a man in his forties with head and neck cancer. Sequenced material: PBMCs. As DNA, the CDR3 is TGTGCCAGCAGCTCGGGAGCGGGAGGGAGCAATCAGCCCCAGCATTTT. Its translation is CASSSGAGGSNQPQHF.